This record looks at one T cell receptor (beta chain) sequence and its context. The V and J ends lost 2 bases and 1 base, in that order; junction bases with no gene match: 4. Germline V gives CDR1 GTSNPN, CDR2 SVGIG (reference sequence). The CDR3 loop spans 14 amino acids. The data were obtained in a study of blood T cell repertoires in COVID-19. Study details: COVID-19 samples from acute and convalescent phases originated in the United States, Italy and Spain.

Assay used: immunoSEQ multiplex PCR; TCRdb lists only in-frame clones, some missing. The sample has 100,000 or so clones; just over 85% are singletons. The chain carries TRBV30 and TRBJ1-1; 7 nucleotides match TRBD1. The sequence came from a woman aged 50 to 65 who had recovered from COVID-19. What was sequenced was PBMCs or T cells enriched from blood (not recorded which). For the CDR3, the DNA is TGTGCCTGGAGTTGGGCAGGGGGGAACACTGAAGCTTTCTTT. Residues: CAWSWAGGNTEAFF.